This TCR beta chain was sequenced during a study of T-cell reconstitution after alpha-beta-depleted transplantation in children. General study findings and limits: One year after transplant, T-cell counts and diversity came mostly from newly produced T cells. Surviving recipient T cells and thymic progenitors produced the high day-60 TCRbeta diversity seen in some patients. Reports say that about two months after transplant, the alpha-beta T cells came out of several hundred graft clones that had expanded.

This clonotype occurred many times. Its antigen is not known. The germline V gene encodes CDR1 MDHEN and CDR2 SYDVKM. V was shortened by 5 bases and J by 8 bases, with 18 bases between the two germline ends. This CDR3 region has 14 residues. Unique molecular identifiers were used in preparing the TCRbeta library. TCRdb re-called the PCR reads with MiXCR, one entry per CDR3 protein. The sample holds about 980,000 distinct CDR3 sequences; less than 30% are singletons and the top ten take about 28%. The sequence came from a boy in the first two years of life who had a stem cell transplant for SCID, so the T cells may come from the graft donor. Here the sequenced sample was PBMCs, mostly from graft donor cells, taken 360 days after TCRalphabeta/CD19-depleted stem cell transplant. The V gene is TRBV28, the J gene TRBJ1-1, with a tentative D call TRBD1 (5 bases). The CDR3 bases are TGTGCCAGCAGTCCGACGGGGCCCTTAAGGGAAGCTTTCTTT. Amino acid sequence: CASSPTGPLREAFF.